What follows are 31 T cell receptor beta chains derived from one specimen sequenced in a study of blood T cells in healthy people across ages. A J-beta primer mix and a sample-barcoded 5' primer were used in a second PCR of about 7 to 12 cycles. TCRdb passed the 5' RACE reads through MiXCR, listing each CDR3 protein once. The repertoire holds about 1.1 million distinct CDR3 sequences, with less than 45% as singletons. Sequences were obtained from blood. These receptors were collected from a man aged 18 to 35 in good health.

This clonotype was detected a few times. V gene TRBV29-1 combines with J gene TRBJ2-5, with 11 positions matching TRBD2. The CDR3 consists of 14 residues. CDR1 is SQVTM, CDR2 ANQGSEA, per germline. Germline trimming cut 6 bases from V and 2 bases from J; bases unmatched to any gene: 5. The CDR3 DNA sequence: TGCAGCGTCCGCGGGACTAGCGGACAAGAGACCCAGTACTTC. It is translated as CSVRGTSGQETQYF.

This clonotype was counted between two and nine times. V is TRBV20-1 and J is TRBJ2-3, with 7 bases identical to TRBD1. This CDR3 has 15 residues. V was clipped by 0 bases and J by 6 bases; unmatched bases: 9. Germline V CDR1 and CDR2: DFQATT, SNEGSKA (reference sequence). The CDR3 loop reads CSARDETRGRDTQYF. CDR3 DNA sequence: TGCAGTGCTAGAGACGAAACGAGGGGGCGGGATACGCAGTATTTT.

In its sample, this clonotype was seen a few times. This chain uses TRBV5-1 with TRBJ1-2; 9 bases are a match to TRBD1. The CDR3 has 15 amino acids. Germline-derived CDR1 and CDR2 are SGHRS and YFSETQ. V lost 3 bases, J lost 8 bases, and 11 bases stayed unmatched. The CDR3 nucleotides read TGCGCCAGCAGCTCGGATTTTGGACAGGGGAGCGGCTACACCTTC. It codes for CASSSDFGQGSGYTF.

The V call is TRBV29-1, the J call TRBJ2-1; 11 nucleotides align to TRBD1. This CDR3 has 15 amino acids. V gave up 5 bases and J gave up 9 bases; unmatched junction bases: 12. CDR1 is SQVTM, CDR2 ANQGSEA, per germline. The CDR3 loop reads CSVPPDRGHISEQFF. CDR3 sequence (DNA): TGCAGCGTTCCCCCGGACAGGGGGCATATAAGTGAGCAGTTCTTC.

In its sample, this clonotype was seen once. This may be a read error, as it is one base from a much larger clone. This chain connects TRBV6-1 to TRBJ2-7, with D possibly matching TRBD2 (5 bases). The CDR3 sequence is 13 residues long. Germline assignment: CDR1 MNHNS and CDR2 SASEGT. The DNA of the CDR3 is TGTGCAACCGGTTCGGGGAGTCCCTACGAGCAGTACTTC. Its translation is CATGSGSPYEQYF.

The chain recombines TRBV5-1 with TRBJ2-7; D possibly corresponds to TRBD1 (6 bases). This CDR3 is built from 11 residues. The V gene lost 5 bases and the J gene lost 9 bases, with 12 bases spanning the gap. Germline V gives CDR1 SGHRS, CDR2 YFSETQ. As DNA, the CDR3 is TGCGCCAGCAGTTCCGGGACAAGGCAGTACTTC. Translation: CASSSGTRQYF.

The CDR3 loop is CSVEQKYLAKNIQYF. The CDR3 bases are TGCAGCGTTGAACAAAAGTATCTAGCCAAAAACATTCAGTACTTC. This rearrangement joins TRBV29-1 to TRBJ2-4; D unclear. Deletions cut 2 bases from V and 0 bases from J, with 11 bases between. The CDR3 spans 15 residues. Per the germline V gene, CDR1 is SQVTM and CDR2 is ANQGSEA. The full variable domain, completed using reference TRBV29-1 and TRBJ2-4, is SAVISQKPSRDICQRGTSLTIQCQVDSQVTMMFWYRQQPGQSLTLIATANQGSEATYESGFVIDKFPISRPNLTFSTLTVSNMSPEDSSIYLCSVEQKYLAKNIQYFGAGTRLSVL.

V usage is TRBV6-2 or TRBV6-3 and J usage is TRBJ2-7; possibly TRBD1 for D (5 bases). V lost 2 bases to trimming and J lost 1 base, with 9 bases between them. CDR1 is MNHEY, CDR2 SVGEGT, per germline. This CDR3 is built from 14 residues. CDR3 bases: TGTGCCAGCAGTTACGACAGCAAGTCCTACGAGCAGTACTTC. It yields the protein CASSYDSKSYEQYF.

Notes on this clonotype: Germline is not matched at one junction end, which may reflect a read error. The chain uses TRBV13 and TRBJ2-3, with TRBD2 identical over 12 bases. This CDR3 comprises 16 residues. Germline CDR1 and CDR2: PRHDT and FYEKMQ (reference sequence). In DNA, the CDR3 is TGTGCCAGCAGCCATGGACTAGCGGGAACCACAGGTACGCAGTATTTT. It is translated as CASSHGLAGTTGTQYF.

This clonotype has a handful of counts. This chain joins TRBV29-1 and TRBJ2-1; D assignment may be TRBD1 or TRBD2 (5 bases each). V lost 4 bases, J lost 6 bases, and 13 bases lay in between. In germline, CDR1 is SQVTM, CDR2 ANQGSEA. The CDR3 length is 13 residues. This chain's CDR3 is CSVADGASNEQFF. CDR3 coding DNA: TGCAGCGTTGCGGACGGGGCGTCCAATGAGCAGTTCTTC.

This clonotype was seen only a few times. This chain links TRBV20-1 with TRBJ2-1; 10 bases are a match to TRBD1. CDR3 length: 15 amino acids. With V trimmed by 0 bases and J by 4 bases, 3 bases remained unmatched. Looked up from germline, CDR1 is DFQATT and CDR2 is SNEGSKA (reference sequence). In DNA, the CDR3 is TGCAGTGCTAGAGATGGGACAGGGGATTACAATGAGCAGTTCTTC. It encodes CSARDGTGDYNEQFF.

This clonotype was detected only a few times. The genes are TRBV6-2 or TRBV6-3 and TRBJ2-7; 7 nucleotides agree with TRBD2. CDR1 MNHEY and CDR2 SVGEGT come from the germline V gene. The junction had 5 bases not matched to a gene; V was cut back by 2 bases and J by 1 base. This CDR3 is built from 15 residues. CDR3 DNA: TGTGCCAGCAGTTACGCGCGGGGGACTTCCTACGAGCAGTACTTC. The encoded protein is CASSYARGTSYEQYF.

This clonotype was seen many times. This chain joins TRBV4-2 and TRBJ1-5; D uncertain. Trimming stripped 4 bases from V and 0 bases from J, with 7 bases between. This CDR3 contains 14 residues. Germline lookup yields CDR1 LGHNA and CDR2 YNFKEQ. DNA of the CDR3: TGTGCCAGCAGCCCTCAATTTAGCAATCAGCCCCAGCATTTT. Residues: CASSPQFSNQPQHF.

This rearrangement joins TRBV11-3 to TRBJ2-1; no definite D call. Trimming took off 2 bases at V and 9 bases at J, with 11 bases between the two ends. Germline V gene lookup returns CDR1 SGHNT and CDR2 YENEEA. The CDR3 sequence is 13 residues long. CDR3 bases: TGTGCCAGCAGCTTAAGTATTAAGAGTGAGCAGTTCTTC. It is translated as CASSLSIKSEQFF.

This clonotype was found a few times. V usage is TRBV6-5 and J usage is TRBJ2-7; D uncertain. V shed 2 bases and J shed 4 bases, with 15 bases lying between them. Germline CDR1 reads MNHEY; CDR2 reads SVGAGI. The CDR3 spans 15 residues. The CDR3 protein is CASSYRRVTQYEQYF. The CDR3 DNA reads TGTGCCAGCAGTTACAGACGCGTGACACAATACGAGCAGTACTTC.

This clonotype was detected a few times. This chain links TRBV11-1 with TRBJ1-6; D unresolved. The V gene lost 7 bases and the J gene lost 9 bases, with 16 bases spanning the gap. The CDR3 is 14 residues long. Germline CDR1 SGHAT, CDR2 FQDESV (reference sequence). Here the CDR3 DNA reads TGTGCCAGCAAGAGCTTGGGTGAGGCTTCACCCCTCCACTTT. This translates into CASKSLGEASPLHF. Based on the CDR3 plus reference TRBV11-1 and TRBJ1-6, the full variable domain is EAEVAQSPRYKITEKSQAVAFWCDPISGHATLYWYRQILGQGPELLVQFQDESVVDDSQLPKDRFSAERLKGVDSTLKIQPAELGDSAMYLCASKSLGEASPLHFGNGTRLTVT.

The V call is TRBV4-2, the J call TRBJ2-1, with 10 bases matching TRBD2. The CDR3 consists of 16 residues. The junction had 6 bases not matched to a gene; V was cut back by 1 base and J by 6 bases. Germline CDR1 reads LGHNA; CDR2 reads YNFKEQ. The CDR3 DNA is TGTGCCAGCAGCCAAGTAAGCGGGGGGGCAGTCAATGAGCAGTTCTTC. Protein: CASSQVSGGAVNEQFF.

V gene TRBV11-2 combines with J gene TRBJ1-1; TRBD1 is a possible D gene (5 bases). V was trimmed by 0 bases and J by 10 bases, leaving 15 bases between them. Germline V gene lookup returns CDR1 SGHAT and CDR2 FQNNGV. The CDR3 has 14 residues. The CDR3 nucleotides are TGTGCCAGCAGCTTAGATCTCGGGGGTAATGCAGCTTTCTTT. Translating gives CASSLDLGGNAAFF.

The sample holds a few counts of this clonotype. The chain has TRBV20-1 and TRBJ2-4, with D hard to call. The germline CDR1 and CDR2 sequences are DFQATT and SNEGSKA (reference sequence). Trimming pared 6 bases from V and 6 bases from J, leaving 12 bases between. The length of the CDR3 is 12 residues. CDR3 sequence (DNA): TGCAGTGCGAGCAGGAGTAGAAACATTCAGTACTTC. Translating gives CSASRSRNIQYF.

J is TRBJ1-4 and V is TRBV28; D is uncertain. Germline loops: CDR1 MDHEN, CDR2 SYDVKM. Trimming shortened V by 5 bases and J by 0 bases, and 10 bases separated the two germline ends. The CDR3 covers 15 residues. This chain's CDR3 is CASSRVASTNEKLFF. CDR3 in DNA: TGTGCCAGCAGTCGAGTTGCCTCAACTAATGAAAAACTGTTTTTT. Full variable domain (outside the CDR3, taken from reference TRBV28 and TRBJ1-4): DVKVTQSSRYLVKRTGEKVFLECVQDMDHENMFWYRQDPGLGLRLIYFSYDVKMKEKGDIPEGYSVSREKKERFSLILESASTNQTSMYLCASSRVASTNEKLFFGSGTQLSVL.

J is TRBJ2-3 and V is TRBV9; D may be TRBD1 (6 bases). The V gene lost 0 bases and the J gene lost 5 bases, with 13 bases spanning the gap. The CDR3 covers 15 residues. Germline V gene sequence: CDR1 SGDLS, CDR2 YYNGEE. DNA of the CDR3: TGTGCCAGCAGCGTAGGCAACAGGGAAGGAGATACGCAGTATTTT. This gives the protein CASSVGNREGDTQYF.

With regard to this clonotype: Sequence at one end of the junction differs from germline and may be a read error. This chain connects TRBV4-3 to TRBJ2-1; 10 positions agree with TRBD1. The length of the CDR3 is 16 residues. The germline V gene has CDR1 LGHNA and CDR2 YSLEER. The CDR3 reads CANSQGDRGRYNEQFF. CDR3 in DNA: TGCGCCAACAGCCAAGGTGACAGGGGGCGATACAATGAGCAGTTCTTC.

The chain is built from TRBV6-5 and TRBJ2-1, with D possibly matching TRBD2 (5 bases). CDR3 size: 12 residues. Trimming shortened V by 0 bases and J by 9 bases, and 6 bases separated the two germline ends. CDR1 is MNHEY and CDR2 is SVGAGI in the germline V gene. The CDR3 nucleotides read TGTGCCAGCAGTTACTCGGGGAGTGAGCAGTTCTTC. It yields the protein CASSYSGSEQFF.

The chain joins TRBV30 to TRBJ2-1, with D perhaps matching TRBD1 (5 bases). Judging by the DNA end, TRBJ2-7 fits better; the J call may be wrong. The CDR3 contains 13 residues. The germline V gene encodes CDR1 GTSNPN and CDR2 SVGIG (reference sequence). This CDR3 reads CAWSWGSYNEQYF. For the CDR3, the DNA is TGTGCCTGGAGCTGGGGCTCCTACAATGAGCAGTACTTC.

The genes are TRBV6-2 or TRBV6-3 and TRBJ2-5, with D perhaps being TRBD1 or TRBD2 (5 bases each). The assigned J gene may be wrong: the sequence end matches TRBJ2-7 better. From germline, CDR1 is MNHEY and CDR2 SVGEGT. This CDR3 spans 13 amino acids. CDR3 loop: CASSYSRGPEQYF. CDR3 nucleotides: TGTGCCAGCAGTTACTCGAGGGGCCCCGAGCAGTACTTC.

This sequence joins TRBV7-6 and TRBJ1-6; D may be TRBD1 (5 bases). The CDR3 contains 18 residues. Germline V CDR1 and CDR2: SGHVS, FNYEAQ. V was cut by 5 bases and J by 8 bases, with 25 bases left in between. This CDR3 reads CASSPLLRGEGMDSPLHF. CDR3 DNA: TGTGCCAGCAGCCCACTCCTTCGAGGCGAGGGGATGGATTCACCCCTCCACTTT.

A few counts support this clonotype. The chain is built from TRBV27 and TRBJ2-3; 7 bases fit TRBD1. CDR1 and CDR2 from the germline V gene are MNHEY and SMNVEV (reference sequence). The CDR3 extends over 18 amino acids. Trimming at V came to 4 bases and at J to 1 base, leaving 14 bases not matched to a gene. The CDR3 sequence is CASSSTGPGKRGTDTQYF. CDR3 nucleotide sequence: TGTGCCAGCAGTTCGACAGGGCCAGGAAAAAGGGGCACAGATACGCAGTATTTT.

V gene TRBV27 combines with J gene TRBJ1-6, with D possibly matching TRBD1 (5 bases). The germline V gene has CDR1 MNHEY and CDR2 SMNVEV (reference sequence). Trimming cost V 4 bases and J 7 bases, with 14 bases left between them. This CDR3 has 15 amino acids. CDR3 region: CASSSRTTGNSPLHF. DNA of the CDR3: TGTGCCAGCAGTTCTAGGACAACGGGGAATTCACCCCTCCACTTT.

J is TRBJ2-5 and V is TRBV20-1, with 7 nucleotides matching TRBD1. From germline, CDR1 is DFQATT and CDR2 SNEGSKA (reference sequence). With V trimmed by 6 bases and J by 1 base, 11 bases remained unmatched. The CDR3 spans 15 residues. The DNA of the CDR3 is TGCAGTGCAAACCCTAGGACAGGATTCCAAGAGACCCAGTACTTC. It codes for CSANPRTGFQETQYF.

The gene calls are TRBV6-2 or TRBV6-3 and TRBJ1-5; D ambiguous. The length of the CDR3 is 15 residues. From germline, CDR1 is MNHEY and CDR2 SVGEGT. V lost 6 bases to trimming and J lost 0 bases, with 12 bases between them. CDR3 sequence reads: CASSRGRYSNQPQHF. In DNA form, the CDR3 reads TGTGCCAGCAGCCGCGGACGGTATAGCAATCAGCCCCAGCATTTT.

A few counts support this clonotype. J is TRBJ1-5 and V is TRBV12-3 or TRBV12-4; D is undetermined. Trimming left V 5 bases short and J 0 bases short, with 8 bases between. CDR3 length: 14 amino acids. The CDR3 DNA sequence: TGTGCCAGCAGTACGGAGTATAGCAATCAGCCCCAGCATTTT. It translates to CASSTEYSNQPQHF.